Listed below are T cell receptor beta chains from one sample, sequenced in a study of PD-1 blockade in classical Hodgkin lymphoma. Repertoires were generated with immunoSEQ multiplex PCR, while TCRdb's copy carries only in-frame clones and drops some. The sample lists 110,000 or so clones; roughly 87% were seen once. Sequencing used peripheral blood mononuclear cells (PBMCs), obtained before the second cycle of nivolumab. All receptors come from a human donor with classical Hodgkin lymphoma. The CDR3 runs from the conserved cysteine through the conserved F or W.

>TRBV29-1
CSVAGRGGNTEAFF
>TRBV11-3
CASSSRLEQETQYF
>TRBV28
CASSFLGSRKTGELFF
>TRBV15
CATSRGGTGSYEQYF
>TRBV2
CASRGDSKVAPLHF
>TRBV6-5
CAIDSDFSYEQYF
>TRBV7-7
CASSPSVAGGYNEQFF
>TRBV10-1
CASSETQGNYGYTF
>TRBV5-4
CASSLGSSGVGEQYF
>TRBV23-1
CASSQASGGSPTGELFF
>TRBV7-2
CASSLEGGAETQYF
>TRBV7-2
CASSLGYSQETQYF
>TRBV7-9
CASSSGLEITGELFF
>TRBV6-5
CASSYVNAGELFF
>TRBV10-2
CASTPGRGHTIYF
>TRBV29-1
CSVTTLAGVYNEQFF
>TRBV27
CASSLLTRPGELFF
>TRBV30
CAWSAPPRPEAFF
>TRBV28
CASSFRALNPEAFF
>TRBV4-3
CASSQEWTGYTDTQYF
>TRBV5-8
CASSLSHVETQYF
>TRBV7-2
CASSLGPEANYGYTF
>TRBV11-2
CASSDSGRAYNEQFF
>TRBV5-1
CASSYNTGKATEAFF
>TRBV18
CASSPLTGRDGYTF
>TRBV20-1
CSARLVYGYTF
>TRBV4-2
CASSYSGTSSDTQYF
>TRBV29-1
CSVGRDSSNEKLFF
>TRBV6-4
CASSPLALGGNEQFF
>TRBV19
CASSKQGQSGNTIYF
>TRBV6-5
CASSYSAQRHYGYTF
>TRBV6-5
CASSYESPNTEAFF
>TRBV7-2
CASSPRGLAVPPNTQYF
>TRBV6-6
CASRSGFSYEQYF
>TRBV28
CASTGTLNTEAFF
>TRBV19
CASRPMPEVDGELFF
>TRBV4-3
CASSQVPAGLAGDNEQFF
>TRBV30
CAWSVRWGQGEKLFF
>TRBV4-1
CASSHPGGGEQYF
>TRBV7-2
CASSARQETYEQYF
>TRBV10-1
CASSESAGGNNEQFF